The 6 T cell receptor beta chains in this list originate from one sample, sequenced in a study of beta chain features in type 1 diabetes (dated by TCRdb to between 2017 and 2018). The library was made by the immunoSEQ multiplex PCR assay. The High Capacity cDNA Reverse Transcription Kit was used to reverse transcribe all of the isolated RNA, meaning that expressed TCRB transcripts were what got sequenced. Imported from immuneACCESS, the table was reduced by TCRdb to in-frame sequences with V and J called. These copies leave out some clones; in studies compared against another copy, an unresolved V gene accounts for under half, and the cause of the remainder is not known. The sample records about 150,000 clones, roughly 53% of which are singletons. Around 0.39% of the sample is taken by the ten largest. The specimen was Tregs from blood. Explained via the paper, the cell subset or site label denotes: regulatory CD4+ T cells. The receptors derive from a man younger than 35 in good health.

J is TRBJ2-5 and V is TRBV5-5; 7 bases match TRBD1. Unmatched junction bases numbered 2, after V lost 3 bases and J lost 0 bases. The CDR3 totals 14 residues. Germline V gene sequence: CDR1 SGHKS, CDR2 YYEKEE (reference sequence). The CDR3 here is CASSSQGYQETQYF. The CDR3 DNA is TGTGCCAGCAGCTCACAGGGGTACCAAGAGACCCAGTACTTC.

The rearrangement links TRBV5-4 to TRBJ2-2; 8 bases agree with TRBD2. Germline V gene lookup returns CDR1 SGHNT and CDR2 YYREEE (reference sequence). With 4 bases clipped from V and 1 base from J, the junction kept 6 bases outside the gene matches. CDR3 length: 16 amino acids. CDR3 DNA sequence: TGTGCCAGCAGCCCCGGCGGGGGGTGGAACACCGGGGAGCTGTTTTTT. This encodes CASSPGGGWNTGELFF.

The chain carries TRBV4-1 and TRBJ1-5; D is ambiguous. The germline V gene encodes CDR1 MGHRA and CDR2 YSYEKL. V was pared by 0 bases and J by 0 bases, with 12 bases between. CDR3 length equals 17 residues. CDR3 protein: CASSQDPRLISNQPQHF. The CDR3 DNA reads TGCGCCAGCAGCCAAGATCCACGGTTAATTAGCAATCAGCCCCAGCATTTT.

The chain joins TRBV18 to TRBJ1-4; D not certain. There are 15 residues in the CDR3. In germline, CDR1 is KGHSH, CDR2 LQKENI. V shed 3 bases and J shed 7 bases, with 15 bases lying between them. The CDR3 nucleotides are TGTGCCAGCTCACCGATGGGGAGAAAGAGTGAAAAACTGTTTTTT. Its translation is CASSPMGRKSEKLFF.

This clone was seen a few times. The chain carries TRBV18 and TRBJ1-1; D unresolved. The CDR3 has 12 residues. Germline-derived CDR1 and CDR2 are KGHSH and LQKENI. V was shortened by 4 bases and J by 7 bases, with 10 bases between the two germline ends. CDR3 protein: CASSLTEHEAFF. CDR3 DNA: TGTGCCAGCTCACTCACCGAACATGAAGCTTTCTTT.

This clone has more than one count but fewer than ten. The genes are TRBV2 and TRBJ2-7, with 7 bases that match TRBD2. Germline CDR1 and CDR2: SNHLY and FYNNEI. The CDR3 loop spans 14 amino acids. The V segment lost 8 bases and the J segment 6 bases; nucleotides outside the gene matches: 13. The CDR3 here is CASGQRGPRGEQYF. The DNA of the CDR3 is TGTGCCAGCGGCCAGCGGGGTCCCCGAGGCGAGCAGTACTTC. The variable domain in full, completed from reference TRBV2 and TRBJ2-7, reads EPEVTQTPSHQVTQMGQEVILRCVPISNHLYFYWYRQILGQKVEFLVSFYNNEISEKSEIFDDQFSVERPDGSNFTLKIRSTKLEDSAMYFCASGQRGPRGEQYFGPGTRLTVT.